One T cell receptor beta chain is described in this entry. Its antigen is currently unknown. This entry belongs to a study of beta chain features in type 1 diabetes. Study as a whole: All of the samples together had 107,917,701 sorted cells examined. Overall study findings and caveats: Any HLA type influence on TCRB rearrangement was left unresolved here. Among type 1 diabetes patients, VDJ junctions had fewer insertions and more deletions.

Purity exceeded 98% in all sorted populations. The study reverse transcribed the entire isolated RNA, so it sequenced expressed TCRB transcripts. Libraries were prepared by immunoSEQ multiplex PCR; TCRdb keeps only in-frame clonotypes and omits some of them. This sample has tens of thousands of clones, with about 55% found just once. With 3 bases removed from V and 1 base from J, the gap between germline ends came to 18 bases. The germline V gene has CDR1 MNHEY and CDR2 SMNVEV (reference sequence). This CDR3 comprises 17 residues. Source material: Tregs from blood. V usage is TRBV27 and J usage is TRBJ1-1; D may be TRBD1 (6 bases). The receptor was isolated from a woman younger than 30 in good health. The CDR3 sequence: CASSFSFRPGQNTEAFF. CDR3 DNA: TGTGCCAGCAGTTTTTCCTTTAGGCCGGGACAGAACACTGAAGCTTTCTTT.